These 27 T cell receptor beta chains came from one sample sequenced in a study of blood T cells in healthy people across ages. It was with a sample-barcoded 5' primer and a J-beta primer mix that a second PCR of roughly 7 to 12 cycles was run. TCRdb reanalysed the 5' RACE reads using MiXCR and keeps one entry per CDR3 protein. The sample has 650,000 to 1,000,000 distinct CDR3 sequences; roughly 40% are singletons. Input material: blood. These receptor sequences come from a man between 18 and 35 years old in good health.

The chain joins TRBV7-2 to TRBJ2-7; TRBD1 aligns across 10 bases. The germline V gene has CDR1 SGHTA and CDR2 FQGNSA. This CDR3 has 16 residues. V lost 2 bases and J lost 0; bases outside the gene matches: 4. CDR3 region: CASSLPGTGVSYEQYF. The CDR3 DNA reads TGTGCCAGCAGCTTACCCGGGACAGGGGTCTCCTACGAGCAGTACTTC.

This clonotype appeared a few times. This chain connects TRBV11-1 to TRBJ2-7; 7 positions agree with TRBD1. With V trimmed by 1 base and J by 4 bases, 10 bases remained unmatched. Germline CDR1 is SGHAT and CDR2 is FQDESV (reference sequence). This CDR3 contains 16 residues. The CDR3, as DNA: TGTGCCAGCAGCTTAGATACGGGGACAGTACCGTACGAGCAGTACTTC. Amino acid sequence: CASSLDTGTVPYEQYF.

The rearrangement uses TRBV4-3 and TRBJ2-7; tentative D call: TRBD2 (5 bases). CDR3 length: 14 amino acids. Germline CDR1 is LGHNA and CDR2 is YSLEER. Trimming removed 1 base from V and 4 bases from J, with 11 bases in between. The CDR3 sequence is CASSQVLGNYEQYF. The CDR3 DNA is TGCGCCAGCAGCCAAGTTCTCGGGAATTACGAGCAGTACTTC.

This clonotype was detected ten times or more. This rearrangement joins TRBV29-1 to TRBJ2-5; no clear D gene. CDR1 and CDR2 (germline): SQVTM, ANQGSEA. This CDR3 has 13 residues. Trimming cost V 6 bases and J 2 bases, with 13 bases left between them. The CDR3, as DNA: TGCAGCGTCCTGTGGCGAGATCAAGAGACCCAGTACTTC. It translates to CSVLWRDQETQYF.

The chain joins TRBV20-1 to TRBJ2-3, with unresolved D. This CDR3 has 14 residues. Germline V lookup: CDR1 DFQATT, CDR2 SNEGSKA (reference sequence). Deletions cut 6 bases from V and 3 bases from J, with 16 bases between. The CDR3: CSAYDASLTDTQYF. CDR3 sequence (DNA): TGCAGTGCCTATGATGCTAGTTTGACAGATACGCAGTATTTT.

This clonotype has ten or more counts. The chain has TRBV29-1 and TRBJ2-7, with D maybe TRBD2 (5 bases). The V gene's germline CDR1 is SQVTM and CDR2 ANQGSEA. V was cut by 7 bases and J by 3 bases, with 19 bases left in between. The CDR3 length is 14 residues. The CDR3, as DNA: TGCAGCGCCCAGGCCGGGATCCAAAACTACGAGCAGTACTTC. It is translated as CSAQAGIQNYEQYF.

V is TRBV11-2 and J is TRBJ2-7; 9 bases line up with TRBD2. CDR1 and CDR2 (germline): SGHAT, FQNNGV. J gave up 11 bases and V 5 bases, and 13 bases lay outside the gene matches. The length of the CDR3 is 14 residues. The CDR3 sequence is CASSAGGLALIKYF. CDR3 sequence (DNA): TGTGCCAGCAGCGCCGGGGGACTAGCCCTCATCAAGTACTTC.

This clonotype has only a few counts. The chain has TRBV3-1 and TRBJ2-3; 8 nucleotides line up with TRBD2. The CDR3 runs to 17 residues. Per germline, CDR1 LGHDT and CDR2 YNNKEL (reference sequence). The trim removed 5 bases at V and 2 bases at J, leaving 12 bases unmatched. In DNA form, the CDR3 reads TGTGCCAGCAGCGGAGTGTCACTAGCGGCCCCCACAGATACGCAGTATTTT. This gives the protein CASSGVSLAAPTDTQYF.

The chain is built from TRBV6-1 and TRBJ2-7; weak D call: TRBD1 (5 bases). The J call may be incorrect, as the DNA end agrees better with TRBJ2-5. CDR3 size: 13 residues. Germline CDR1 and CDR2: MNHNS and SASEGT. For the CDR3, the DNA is TGTGCCAGCAGTGCCAGGGTCCAAGAGACCCAGTACTTC. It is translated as CASSARVQETQYF.

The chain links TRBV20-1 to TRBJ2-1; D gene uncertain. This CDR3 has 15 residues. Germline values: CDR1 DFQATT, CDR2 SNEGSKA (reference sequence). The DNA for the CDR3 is TGCAGGGCAAGGGTAGCCTGGATTTTGGGGAATGAGCAGTTCTTC. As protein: CRARVAWILGNEQFF.

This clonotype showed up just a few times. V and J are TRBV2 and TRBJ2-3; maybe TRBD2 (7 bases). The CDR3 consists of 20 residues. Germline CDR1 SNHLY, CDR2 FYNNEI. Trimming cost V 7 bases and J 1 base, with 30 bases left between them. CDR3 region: CASKLQGLLGGERGTDTQYF. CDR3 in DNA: TGTGCCAGCAAACTACAGGGTCTTTTAGGGGGGGAGCGGGGCACAGATACGCAGTATTTT.

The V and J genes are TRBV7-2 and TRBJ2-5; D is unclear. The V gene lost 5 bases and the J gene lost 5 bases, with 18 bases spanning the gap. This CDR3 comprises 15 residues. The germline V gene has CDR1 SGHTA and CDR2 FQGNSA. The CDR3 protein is CASSPTQGRLETQYF. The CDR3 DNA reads TGTGCCAGCAGCCCCACCCAAGGAAGGTTGGAGACCCAGTACTTC.

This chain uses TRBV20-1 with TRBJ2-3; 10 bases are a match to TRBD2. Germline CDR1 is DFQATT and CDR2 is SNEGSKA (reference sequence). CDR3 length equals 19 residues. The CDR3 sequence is CSCNHGSGGPPLRTDTQYF. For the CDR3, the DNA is TGCAGCTGCAATCATGGTAGCGGGGGGCCTCCATTACGCACAGATACGCAGTATTTT.

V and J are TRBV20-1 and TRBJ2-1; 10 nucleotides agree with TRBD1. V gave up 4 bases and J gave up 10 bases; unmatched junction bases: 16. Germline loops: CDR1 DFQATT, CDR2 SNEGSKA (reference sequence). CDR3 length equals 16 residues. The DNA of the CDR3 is TGCAGTGCTAAGGGACCGGTTGGGACAGGGGCGAACGAGCAGTTCTTC. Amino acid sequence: CSAKGPVGTGANEQFF.

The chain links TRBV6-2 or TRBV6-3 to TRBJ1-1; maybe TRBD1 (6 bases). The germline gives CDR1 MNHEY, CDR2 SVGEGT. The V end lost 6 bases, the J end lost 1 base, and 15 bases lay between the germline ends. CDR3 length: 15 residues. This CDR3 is CASRKRGGRNTEAFF. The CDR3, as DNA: TGTGCCAGCAGGAAACGAGGGGGGCGGAACACTGAAGCTTTCTTT.

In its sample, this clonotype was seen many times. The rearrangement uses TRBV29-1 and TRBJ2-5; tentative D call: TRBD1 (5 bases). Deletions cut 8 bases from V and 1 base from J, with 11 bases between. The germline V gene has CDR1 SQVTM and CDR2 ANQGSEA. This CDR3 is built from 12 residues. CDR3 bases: TGCAGCTCGCTGACAGCCCAAGAGACCCAGTACTTC. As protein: CSSLTAQETQYF. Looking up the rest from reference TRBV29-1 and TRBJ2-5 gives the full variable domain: SAVISQKPSRDICQRGTSLTIQCQVDSQVTMMFWYRQQPGQSLTLIATANQGSEATYESGFVIDKFPISRPNLTFSTLTVSNMSPEDSSIYLCSSLTAQETQYFGPGTRLLVL.

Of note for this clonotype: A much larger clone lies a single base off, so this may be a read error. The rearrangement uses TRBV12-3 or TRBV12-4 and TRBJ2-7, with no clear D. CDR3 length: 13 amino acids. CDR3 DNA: TGTGCCCGCAGTTTAGCCAATTCTTACGAGCAGTACTTC. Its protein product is CARSLANSYEQYF.

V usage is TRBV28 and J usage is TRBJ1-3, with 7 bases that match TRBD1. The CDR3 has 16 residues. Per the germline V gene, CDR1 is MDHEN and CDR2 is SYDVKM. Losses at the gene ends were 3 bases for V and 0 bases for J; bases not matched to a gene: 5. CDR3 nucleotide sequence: TGTGCCAGCAGTTTTGACAGGGCTATCTCTGGAAACACCATATATTTT. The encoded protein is CASSFDRAISGNTIYF.

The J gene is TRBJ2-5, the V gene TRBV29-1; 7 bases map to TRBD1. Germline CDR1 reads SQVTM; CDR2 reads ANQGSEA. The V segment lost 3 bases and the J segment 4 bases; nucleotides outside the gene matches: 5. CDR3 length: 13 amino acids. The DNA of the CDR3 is TGCAGCGTTGAGATAGACAGGGCAGAGACCCAGTACTTC. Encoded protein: CSVEIDRAETQYF.

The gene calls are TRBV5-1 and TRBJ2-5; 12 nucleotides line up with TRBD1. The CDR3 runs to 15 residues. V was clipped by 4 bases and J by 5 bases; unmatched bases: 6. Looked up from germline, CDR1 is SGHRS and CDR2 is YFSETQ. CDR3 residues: CASSRDRGLGETQYF. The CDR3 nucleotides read TGCGCCAGCAGCCGGGACAGGGGGCTTGGGGAGACCCAGTACTTC.

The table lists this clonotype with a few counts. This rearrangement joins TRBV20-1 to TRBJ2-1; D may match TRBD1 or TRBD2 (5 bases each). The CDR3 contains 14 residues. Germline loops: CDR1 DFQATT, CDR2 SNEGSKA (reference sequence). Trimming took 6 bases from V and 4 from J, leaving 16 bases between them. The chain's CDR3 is CSAQTYGAYNEQFF. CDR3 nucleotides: TGCAGTGCGCAGACTTACGGGGCTTACAATGAGCAGTTCTTC.

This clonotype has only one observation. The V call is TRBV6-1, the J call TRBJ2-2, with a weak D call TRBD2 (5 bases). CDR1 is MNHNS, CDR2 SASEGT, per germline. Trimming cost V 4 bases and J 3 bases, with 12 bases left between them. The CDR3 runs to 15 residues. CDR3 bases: TGTGCCAGCAGTGCCGGGGAGACGCACACCGGGGAGCTGTTTTTT. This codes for CASSAGETHTGELFF.

This CDR3 is CASSPPGGVETQYF. In DNA form, the CDR3 reads TGTGCCAGCAGTCCTCCCGGCGGGGTAGAGACCCAGTACTTC. The genes are TRBV6-5 and TRBJ2-7; D possibly corresponds to TRBD2 (6 bases). Near its end, the DNA agrees better with TRBJ2-5, so the J call may be wrong. CDR1 and CDR2 (germline): MNHEY, SVGAGI. The CDR3 spans 14 residues.

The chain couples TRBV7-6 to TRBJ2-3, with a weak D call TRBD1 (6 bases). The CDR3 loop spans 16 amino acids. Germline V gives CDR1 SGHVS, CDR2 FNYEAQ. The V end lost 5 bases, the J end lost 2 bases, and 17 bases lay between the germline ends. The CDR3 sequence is CASSLNPGQHTDTQYF. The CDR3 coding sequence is TGTGCCAGCAGCCTCAACCCCGGACAGCACACAGATACGCAGTATTTT.

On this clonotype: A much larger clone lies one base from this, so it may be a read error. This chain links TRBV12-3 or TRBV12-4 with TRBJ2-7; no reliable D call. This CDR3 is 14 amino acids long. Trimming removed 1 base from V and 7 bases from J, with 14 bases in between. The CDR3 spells CASSLVGLPNEQYF. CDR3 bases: TGTGCCAGCAGTTTAGTAGGCCTCCCCAATGAGCAGTACTTC.

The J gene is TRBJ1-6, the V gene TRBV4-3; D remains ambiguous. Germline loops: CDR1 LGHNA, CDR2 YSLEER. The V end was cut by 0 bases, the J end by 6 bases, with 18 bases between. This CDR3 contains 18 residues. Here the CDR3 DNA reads TGCGCCAGCAGCCAAGAATTGGCAGGTCAGCGGGGTAATTCACCCCTCCACTTT. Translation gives CASSQELAGQRGNSPLHF.

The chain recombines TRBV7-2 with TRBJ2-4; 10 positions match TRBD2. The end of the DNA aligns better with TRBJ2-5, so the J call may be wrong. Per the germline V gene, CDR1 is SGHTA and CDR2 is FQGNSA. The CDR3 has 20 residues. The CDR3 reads CASSLIPLAGGSDPQETQYF. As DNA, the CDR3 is TGTGCCAGCAGCTTAATCCCATTAGCGGGAGGCTCGGATCCTCAAGAGACCCAGTACTTC.